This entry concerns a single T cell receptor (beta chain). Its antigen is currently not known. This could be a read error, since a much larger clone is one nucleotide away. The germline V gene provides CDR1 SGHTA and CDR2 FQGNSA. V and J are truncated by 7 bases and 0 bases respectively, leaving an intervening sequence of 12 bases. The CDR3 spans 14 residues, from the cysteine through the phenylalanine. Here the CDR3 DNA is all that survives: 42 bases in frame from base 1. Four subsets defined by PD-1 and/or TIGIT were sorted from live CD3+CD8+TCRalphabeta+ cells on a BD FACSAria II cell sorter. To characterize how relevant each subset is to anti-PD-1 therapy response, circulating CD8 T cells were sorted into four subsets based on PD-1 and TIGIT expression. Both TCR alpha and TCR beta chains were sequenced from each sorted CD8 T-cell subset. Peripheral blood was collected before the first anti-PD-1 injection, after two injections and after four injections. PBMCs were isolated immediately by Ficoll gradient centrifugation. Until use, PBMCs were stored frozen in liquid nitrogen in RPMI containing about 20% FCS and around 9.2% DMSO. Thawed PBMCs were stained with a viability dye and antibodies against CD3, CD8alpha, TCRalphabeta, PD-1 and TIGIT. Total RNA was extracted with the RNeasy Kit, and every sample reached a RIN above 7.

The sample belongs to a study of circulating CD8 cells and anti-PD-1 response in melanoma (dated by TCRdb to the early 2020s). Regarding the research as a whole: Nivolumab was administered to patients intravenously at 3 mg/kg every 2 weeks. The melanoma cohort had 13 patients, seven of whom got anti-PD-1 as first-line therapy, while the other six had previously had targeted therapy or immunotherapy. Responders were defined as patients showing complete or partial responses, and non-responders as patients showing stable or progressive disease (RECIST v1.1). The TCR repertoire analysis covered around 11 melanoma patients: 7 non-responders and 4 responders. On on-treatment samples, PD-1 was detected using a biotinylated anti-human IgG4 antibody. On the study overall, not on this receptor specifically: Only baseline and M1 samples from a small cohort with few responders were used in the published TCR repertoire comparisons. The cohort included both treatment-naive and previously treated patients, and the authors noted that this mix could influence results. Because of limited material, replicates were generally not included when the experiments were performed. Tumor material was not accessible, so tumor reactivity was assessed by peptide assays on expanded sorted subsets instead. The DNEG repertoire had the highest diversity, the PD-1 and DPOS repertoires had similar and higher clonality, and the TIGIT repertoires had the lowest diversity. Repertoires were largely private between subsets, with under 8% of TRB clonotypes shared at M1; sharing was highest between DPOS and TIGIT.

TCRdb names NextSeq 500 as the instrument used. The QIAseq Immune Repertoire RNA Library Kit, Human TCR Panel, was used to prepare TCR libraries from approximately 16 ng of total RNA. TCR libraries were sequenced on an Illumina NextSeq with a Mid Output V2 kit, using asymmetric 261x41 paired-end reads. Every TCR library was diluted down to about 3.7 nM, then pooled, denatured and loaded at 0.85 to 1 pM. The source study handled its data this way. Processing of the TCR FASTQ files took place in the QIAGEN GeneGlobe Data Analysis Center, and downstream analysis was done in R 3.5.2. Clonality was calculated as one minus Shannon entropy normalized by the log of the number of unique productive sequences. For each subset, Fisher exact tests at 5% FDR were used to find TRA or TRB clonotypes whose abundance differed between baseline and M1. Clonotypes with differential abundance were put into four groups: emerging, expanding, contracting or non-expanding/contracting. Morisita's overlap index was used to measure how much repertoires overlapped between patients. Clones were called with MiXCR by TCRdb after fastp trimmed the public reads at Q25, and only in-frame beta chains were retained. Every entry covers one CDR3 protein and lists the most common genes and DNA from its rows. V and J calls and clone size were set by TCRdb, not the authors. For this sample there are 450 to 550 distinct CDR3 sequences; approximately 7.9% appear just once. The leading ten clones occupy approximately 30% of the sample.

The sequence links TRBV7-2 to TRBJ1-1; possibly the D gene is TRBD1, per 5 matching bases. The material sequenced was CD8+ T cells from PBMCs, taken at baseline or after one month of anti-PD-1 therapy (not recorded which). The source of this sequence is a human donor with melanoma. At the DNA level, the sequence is TGTGCCAGCAACTGGGGACTTATGAACACTGAAGCTTTCTTT. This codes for CASNWGLMNTEAFF.